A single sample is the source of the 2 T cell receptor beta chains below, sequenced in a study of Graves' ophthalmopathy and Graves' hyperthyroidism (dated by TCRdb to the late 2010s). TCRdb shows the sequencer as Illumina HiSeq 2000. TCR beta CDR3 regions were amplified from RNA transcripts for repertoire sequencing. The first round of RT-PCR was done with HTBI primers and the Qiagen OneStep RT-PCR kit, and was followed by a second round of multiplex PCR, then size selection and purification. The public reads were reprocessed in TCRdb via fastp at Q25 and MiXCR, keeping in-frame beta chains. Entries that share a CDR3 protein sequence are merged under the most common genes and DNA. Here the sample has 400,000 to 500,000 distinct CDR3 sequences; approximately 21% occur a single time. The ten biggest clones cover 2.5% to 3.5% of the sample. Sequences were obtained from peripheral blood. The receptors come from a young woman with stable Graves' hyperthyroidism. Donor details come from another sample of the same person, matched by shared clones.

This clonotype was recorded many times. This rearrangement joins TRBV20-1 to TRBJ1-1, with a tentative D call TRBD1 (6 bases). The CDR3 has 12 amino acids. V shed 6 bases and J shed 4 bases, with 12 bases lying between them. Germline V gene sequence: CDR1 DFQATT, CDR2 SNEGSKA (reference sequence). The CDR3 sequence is CSAEGVSTEAFF. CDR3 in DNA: TGCAGTGCCGAGGGGGTGAGCACTGAAGCTTTCTTT.

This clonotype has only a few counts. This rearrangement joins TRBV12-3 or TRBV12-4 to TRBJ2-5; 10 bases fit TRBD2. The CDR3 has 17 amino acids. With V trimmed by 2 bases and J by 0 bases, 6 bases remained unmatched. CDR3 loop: CASSLLAGDPYQETQYF. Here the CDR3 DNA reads TGTGCCAGCAGTTTACTAGCGGGGGACCCGTACCAAGAGACCCAGTACTTC.